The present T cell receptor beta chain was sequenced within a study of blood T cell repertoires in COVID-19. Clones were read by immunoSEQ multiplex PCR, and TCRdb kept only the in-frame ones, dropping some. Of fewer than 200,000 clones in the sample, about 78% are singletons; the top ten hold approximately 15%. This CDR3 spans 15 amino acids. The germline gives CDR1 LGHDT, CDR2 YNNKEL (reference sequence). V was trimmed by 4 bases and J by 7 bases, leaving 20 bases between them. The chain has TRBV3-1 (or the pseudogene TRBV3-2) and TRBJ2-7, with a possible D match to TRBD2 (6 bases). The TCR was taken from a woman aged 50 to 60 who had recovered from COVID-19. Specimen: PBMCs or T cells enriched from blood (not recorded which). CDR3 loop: CASSRMGGSLSEQYF. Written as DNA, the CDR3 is TGTGCCAGCAGCCGAATGGGAGGCTCACTTTCAGAGCAGTACTTC.